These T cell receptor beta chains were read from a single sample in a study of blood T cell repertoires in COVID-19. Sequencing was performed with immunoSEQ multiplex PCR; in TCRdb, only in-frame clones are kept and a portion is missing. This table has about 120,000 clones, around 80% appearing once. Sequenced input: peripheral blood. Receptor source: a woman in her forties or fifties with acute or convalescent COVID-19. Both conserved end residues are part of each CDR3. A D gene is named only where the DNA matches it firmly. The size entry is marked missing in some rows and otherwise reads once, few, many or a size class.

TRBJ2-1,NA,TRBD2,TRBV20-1,TGCAGTGCTAGTTTAAAGCCGGGAGGGCCGAATGAGCAGTTCTTC,CSASLKPGGPNEQFF
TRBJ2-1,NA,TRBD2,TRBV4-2,TGTGCCAGCAGCCAAGATTCTAGCGGGAGTATCCGGCAGTTCTTC,CASSQDSSGSIRQFF
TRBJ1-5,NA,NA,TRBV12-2,TGTGCAAGTCGCTCCAGACAGGGGGAGGCCAATCAGCCCCAGCATTTT,CASRSRQGEANQPQHF
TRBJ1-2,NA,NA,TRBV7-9,TGTGCCAGCAGCGGAGGACCCGGGGACTATGGCTACACCTTC,CASSGGPGDYGYTF
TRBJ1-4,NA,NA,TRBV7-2,TGTGCCAGCAGCGTGGACAGACAAGAAGAAAAACTGTTTTTT,CASSVDRQEEKLFF
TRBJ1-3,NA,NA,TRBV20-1,TGCAGTGCTAGTGTGAACGGGGGTAAACGAAACACCATATATTTT,CSASVNGGKRNTIYF
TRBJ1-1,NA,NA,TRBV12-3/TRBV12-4,TGTGCCAGCAGTTCTTGGAGGGGTTCTTTCTTT,CASSSWRGSFF
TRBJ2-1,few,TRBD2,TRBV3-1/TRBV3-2,TGTGCCAGCACCAAAGGGACTAGCGGGAGCAATGAGCAGTTCTTC,CASTKGTSGSNEQFF
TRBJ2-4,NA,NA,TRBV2,TGTGCCAGCAGACTAGATTTAAACATTCAGTACTTC,CASRLDLNIQYF
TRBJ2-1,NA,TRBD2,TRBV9,TGTGCCAGCAGCGTAATGGGACTAGCGGGACCCAATGAGCAGTTCTTC,CASSVMGLAGPNEQFF
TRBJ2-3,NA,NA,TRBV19,TGTGCCAGTAGTCCCCAGACTGGGGCCCCCACAGATACGCAGTATTTT,CASSPQTGAPTDTQYF
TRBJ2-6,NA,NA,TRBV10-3,TGTGCCATCAGTGAGTTCACGGGCTCTGGGGCCAACGTCCTGACTTTC,CAISEFTGSGANVLTF
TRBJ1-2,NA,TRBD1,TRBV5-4,TGTGCCAGCAGCTGGGACAGGGCTAACTATGGCTACACCTTC,CASSWDRANYGYTF
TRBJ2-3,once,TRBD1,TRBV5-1,TGCGCCAGCAGACACGGACAGGGGGAGGTCGATACGCAGTATTTT,CASRHGQGEVDTQYF
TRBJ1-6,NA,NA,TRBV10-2,TGCGCCAGCAGTGAACAGGGTAGGAATTCACCCCTCCACTTT,CASSEQGRNSPLHF
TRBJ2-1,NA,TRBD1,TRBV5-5,TGTGCCAGCAGCTGGGGACAGTACAATGAGCAGTTCTTC,CASSWGQYNEQFF
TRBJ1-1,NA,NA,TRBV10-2,TGCGCCAGCAGTGGTGACAGTATGAACACTGAAGCTTTCTTT,CASSGDSMNTEAFF
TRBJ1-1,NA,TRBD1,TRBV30,TGTGCCTGGAGTATCACAGGGGCCACTGAAGCTTTCTTT,CAWSITGATEAFF
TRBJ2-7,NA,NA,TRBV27,TGTGCCAGCAGTCTTCGGGGGCGGGAGAGGTCTGGCGAGCAGTACTTC,CASSLRGRERSGEQYF
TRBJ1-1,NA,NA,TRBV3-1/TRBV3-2,TGTGCCAGCAGCCCCCAGGGATACACTGAAGCTTTCTTT,CASSPQGYTEAFF
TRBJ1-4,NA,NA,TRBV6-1,TGTGCCAGCAGTGAACTTCGGGGTAGTGCAAAACTGTTTTTT,CASSELRGSAKLFF
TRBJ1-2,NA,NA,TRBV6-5,TGTGCCAGCTCAAGCATTGGAGGCTATGGCTACACCTTC,CASSSIGGYGYTF
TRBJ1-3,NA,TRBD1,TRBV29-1,TGCAGCGCCGAGGGACAGGGGGGAAACACCATATATTTT,CSAEGQGGNTIYF
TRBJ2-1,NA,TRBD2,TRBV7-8,TGTGCCAGCAGCTTAGAGGCTAGCGGGCCCCTCTACAATGAGCAGTTCTTC,CASSLEASGPLYNEQFF
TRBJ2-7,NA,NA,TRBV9,TGTGCCAGCAGCGTAGGGAGCGTCTCCTACGAGCAGTACTTC,CASSVGSVSYEQYF
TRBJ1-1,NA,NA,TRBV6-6,TGTGCCAGCAGCCCACAGAACACTGAAGCTTTCTTT,CASSPQNTEAFF
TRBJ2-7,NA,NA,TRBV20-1,TGCAGTGCTAGTTACCCTTACAGGACTACACTACCTCACTACGAGCAGTACTTC,CSASYPYRTTLPHYEQYF
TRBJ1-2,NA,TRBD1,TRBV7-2,TGTGCCAGCAGCTTAGGGACAGGGGTAAATGGCTACACCTTC,CASSLGTGVNGYTF
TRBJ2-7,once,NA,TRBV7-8,TGTGCCAGCAGCTTAAGGGCAGGGCGGTACGAGCAGTACTTC,CASSLRAGRYEQYF
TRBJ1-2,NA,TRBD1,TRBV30,TGTGCCTGGAACGGACAGGGTTTACGGGATGGCTACACCTTC,CAWNGQGLRDGYTF
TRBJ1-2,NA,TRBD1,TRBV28,TGTGCCAGCAGTTACAGTATGCTTCCCCCCGGACAGGGACTGCTTAATGGCTACACCTTC,CASSYSMLPPGQGLLNGYTF
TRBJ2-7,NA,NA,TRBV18,TGTGCCAGCTCACCACCGATCACGGAGGCCTACGAGCAGTACTTC,CASSPPITEAYEQYF
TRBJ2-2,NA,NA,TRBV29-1,TGCAGCTCCGCTAGGGGTGGGGAGCTGTTTTTT,CSSARGGELFF
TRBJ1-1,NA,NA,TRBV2,TGTGCCAGCAGTGAGGAGTTGAACACTGAAGCTTTCTTT,CASSEELNTEAFF
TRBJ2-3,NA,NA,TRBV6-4,TGTGCCAGCGTCGGGCGGGGGGGACAGGCCACAGATACGCAGTATTTT,CASVGRGGQATDTQYF
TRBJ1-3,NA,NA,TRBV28,TGTGCCAGCAGTCTCCCTCGCTCTGGAAACACCATATATTTT,CASSLPRSGNTIYF
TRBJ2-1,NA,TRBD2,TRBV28,TGTGCCAGCAGTTTATTGGTCCGGGGACTAGCGGGAGGAAGGTACAATGAGCAGTTCTTC,CASSLLVRGLAGGRYNEQFF
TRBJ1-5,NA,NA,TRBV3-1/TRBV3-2,TGTGCCAGCAGCCAAGATCTGGGGGGGGTCCGGCCCCAGCATTTT,CASSQDLGGVRPQHF
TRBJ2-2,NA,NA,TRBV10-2,TGCGCCAGCCGCAGGAACCCGAACACCGGGGAGCTGTTTTTT,CASRRNPNTGELFF
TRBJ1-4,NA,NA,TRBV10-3,TGTGCCATCAGTGTCGGCGGGACTAATGAAAAACTGTTTTTT,CAISVGGTNEKLFF
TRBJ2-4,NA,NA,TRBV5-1,TGCGCCAGCAAGCAGGGTGATGGGGACATTCAGTACTTC,CASKQGDGDIQYF
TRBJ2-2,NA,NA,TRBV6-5,TGTGCCAGCATCCCCCTTATGAACACCGGGGAGCTGTTTTTT,CASIPLMNTGELFF
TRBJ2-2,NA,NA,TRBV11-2,TGTGCCAGCAGCTTATTACAGGGAGACACCGGGGAGCTGTTTTTT,CASSLLQGDTGELFF
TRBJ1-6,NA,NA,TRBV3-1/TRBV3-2,TGTGCCAGCAGCCGACATTCCTATAATTCACCCCTCCACTTT,CASSRHSYNSPLHF
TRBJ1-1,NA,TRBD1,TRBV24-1,TGTGCCACCAGTGATCCCCGACAGGGTTCGACTGAAGCTTTCTTT,CATSDPRQGSTEAFF
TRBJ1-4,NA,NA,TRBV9,TGTGCCAGCAGCGTAGGGACAGAAAAATGGGAAAAACTGTTTTTT,CASSVGTEKWEKLFF
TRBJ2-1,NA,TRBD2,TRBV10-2,TGCGCCAGCAGTCCGGGACTAGCGGGGGTCAATGAGCAGTTCTTC,CASSPGLAGVNEQFF
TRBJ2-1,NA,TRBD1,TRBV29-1,TGCAGCGTTGACGACAGGGTAAATGAGCAGTTCTTC,CSVDDRVNEQFF
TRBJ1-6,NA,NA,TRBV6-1,TGTGCCAGCAGTGAAATAGGCAGGAACTCACCCCTCCACTTT,CASSEIGRNSPLHF